These T cell receptor beta chains were read from a single sample in a study of blood T cell repertoires in COVID-19. The table came from immunoSEQ multiplex PCR; TCRdb's copy has only in-frame clones and leaves some out. The sample includes approximately 40,000 clones, approximately 85% of them seen just once. The sequenced material came from peripheral blood. The receptors were gathered from a man in his 60s with active or convalescent COVID-19. Both conserved end residues are part of each CDR3. The D gene is left open where the match is weak. Some rows mark clone size as missing; the rest say once, few, many or name a class of expanded clone.

CASSDRHPNTEAFF TGTGCCAGCAGTGATCGACATCCGAACACTGAAGCTTTCTTT TRBJ1-1 TRBV2 . .
CASSYPGTSGSRWETQYF TGTGCCAGCAGTTATCCCGGGACTAGCGGGAGTCGTTGGGAGACCCAGTACTTC TRBJ2-5 TRBV28 TRBD2 .
CSASRGSGRIYGYTF TGCAGTGCTAGTCGGGGGTCGGGACGGATTTATGGCTACACCTTC TRBJ1-2 TRBV20-1 . .
CASSLDSTITDTQYF TGTGCCAGCAGCTTAGACTCGACAATCACAGATACGCAGTATTTT TRBJ2-3 TRBV11-3 . .
CASSHGQLANEQFF TGCGCCAGCAGCCACGGACAGCTGGCAAATGAGCAGTTCTTC TRBJ2-1 TRBV5-1 . .
CASSSRGNEQFF TGTGCCAGCAGTTCCCGGGGGAATGAGCAGTTCTTC TRBJ2-1 TRBV27 . .
CASSPGVTSGGETQYF TGTGCCAGCAGCCCCGGGGTCACTAGTGGGGGGGAGACCCAGTACTTC TRBJ2-5 TRBV3-1/TRBV3-2 . .
CASSLITGASNTGELFF TGTGCCAGCAGTCTAATCACAGGGGCGTCGAACACCGGGGAGCTGTTTTTT TRBJ2-2 TRBV6-6 TRBD1 .
CASTQKWGGGNTEAFF TGTGCCAGCACCCAGAAATGGGGAGGCGGGAACACTGAAGCTTTCTTT TRBJ1-1 TRBV5-5 . .
CASSIYDRVSGNTIYF TGTGCCAGCAGTATTTACGACAGGGTCTCTGGAAACACCATATATTTT TRBJ1-3 TRBV28 TRBD1 .
CASSAVPPRNTEAFF TGTGCCAGCAGCGCAGTCCCCCCTAGGAACACTGAAGCTTTCTTT TRBJ1-1 TRBV9 . .
CASRGGTGTGWFAGANVLTF TGTGCCAGTCGGGGCGGGACGGGGACAGGGTGGTTCGCTGGGGCCAACGTCCTGACTTTC TRBJ2-6 TRBV28 TRBD1 .
CASSRDSYNEQFF TGTGCCAGCAGCCGGGACAGTTACAATGAGCAGTTCTTC TRBJ2-1 TRBV5-4 TRBD1 .
CASSFPNSDTQYF TGTGCCAGCAGTTTTCCCAATTCAGATACGCAGTATTTT TRBJ2-3 TRBV12-3/TRBV12-4 . .
CASREQVGTEAFF TGTGCCAGCAGGGAACAGGTGGGCACTGAAGCTTTCTTT TRBJ1-1 TRBV6-4 . .
CAWSGQGPNSPLHF TGTGCCTGGAGTGGGCAGGGGCCTAATTCACCCCTCCACTTT TRBJ1-6 TRBV30 . few
CASSPLGGAGGASTDTQYF TGTGCCAGCAGCCCGTTGGGGGGGGCTGGCGGGGCTAGCACAGATACGCAGTATTTT TRBJ2-3 TRBV5-6 . .
CASSFSGALQPQHF TGTGCCAGTAGTTTCTCAGGGGCGCTTCAGCCCCAGCATTTT TRBJ1-5 TRBV19 . .
CASSHRLDRDGGYTF TGTGCCAGCAGCCATCGACTAGACAGGGACGGTGGCTACACCTTC TRBJ1-2 TRBV7-2 TRBD1 .
CASSELRQGLFF TGTGCCAGCAGTGAACTGAGGCAGGGACTGTTTTTT TRBJ1-4 TRBV2 . few
CASRRRGLTEAFF TGCGCCAGCAGAAGGAGGGGGCTCACTGAAGCTTTCTTT TRBJ1-1 TRBV5-1 TRBD1 .
CASSWTGSNEKLFF TGTGCCAGCAGCTGGACAGGGTCTAATGAAAAACTGTTTTTT TRBJ1-4 TRBV5-6 TRBD1 .
CASSLTGATEAFF TGTGCCAGCAGTTTAACAGGGGCCACTGAAGCTTTCTTT TRBJ1-1 TRBV28 TRBD1 .
CASRTSGSGGELFF TGTGCCAGCAGGACTAGCGGGTCGGGCGGGGAGCTGTTTTTT TRBJ2-2 TRBV7-9 TRBD2 .
CASSLVAGADEQFF TGTGCCAGCAGCTTAGTAGCGGGGGCCGATGAGCAGTTCTTC TRBJ2-1 TRBV7-9 TRBD2 .
CASSPTGASNQPQHF TGTGCCAGCAGTCCGACAGGGGCTAGCAATCAGCCCCAGCATTTT TRBJ1-5 TRBV6-5 TRBD1 .
CASRASGTGVHNEQFF TGCGCCAGCAGGGCCTCCGGGACAGGGGTCCACAATGAGCAGTTCTTC TRBJ2-1 TRBV5-1 TRBD1 .
CAWRLAGGPQTQYF TGTGCCTGGAGACTAGCGGGAGGGCCTCAGACCCAGTACTTC TRBJ2-5 TRBV30 TRBD2 .
CASSLASATGNTIYF TGTGCCAGCAGCTTAGCAAGTGCTACTGGAAACACCATATATTTT TRBJ1-3 TRBV7-9 . .
CASSLAGGPDSEQFF TGTGCCAGCAGCCTAGCGGGAGGGCCAGATAGTGAGCAGTTCTTC TRBJ2-1 TRBV7-2 TRBD2 .
CASSIQGDQPQHF TGTGCCAGCAGTATACAGGGGGATCAGCCCCAGCATTTT TRBJ1-5 TRBV27 TRBD1 .
CASSYTTGFNYGYTF TGTGCCAGCAGCTATACGACAGGGTTTAACTATGGCTACACCTTC TRBJ1-2 TRBV14 TRBD1 .
CASSLEAGNTGELFF TGCGCCAGCAGCTTGGAGGCGGGGAACACCGGGGAGCTGTTTTTT TRBJ2-2 TRBV5-1 . .
CASSPVYWDSHTDTQYF TGCGCCAGCAGCCCTGTGTACTGGGACAGCCATACAGATACGCAGTATTTT TRBJ2-3 TRBV4-1 TRBD1 .
CASRPHRDYNSPLHF TGTGCCAGCCGCCCTCACAGGGATTATAATTCACCCCTCCACTTT TRBJ1-6 TRBV27 . .
CASSMGDFFLDTQYF TGTGCCAGTAGTATGGGGGACTTTTTCCTCGATACGCAGTATTTT TRBJ2-3 TRBV19 . .
CASSQAKSTGGAEKLFF TGTGCCAGCAGCCAAGCGAAATCGACAGGGGGCGCGGAAAAACTGTTTTTT TRBJ1-4 TRBV14 TRBD1 .
CASIGGVNQPQHF TGTGCCAGCATTGGGGGGGTCAATCAGCCCCAGCATTTT TRBJ1-5 TRBV6-5 . once
CASGQGQGGELFF TGTGCCAGCGGACAAGGACAGGGCGGGGAGCTGTTTTTT TRBJ2-2 TRBV7-9 TRBD1 once
CAWSAIGATNEKLFF TGTGCCTGGAGCGCTATCGGGGCAACTAATGAAAAACTGTTTTTT TRBJ1-4 TRBV30 . .
CASSFGNSPLHF TGTGCCAGCAGTTTTGGCAATTCACCCCTCCACTTT TRBJ1-6 TRBV12-3/TRBV12-4 . .
CASSLGTGGYTF TGTGCCAGCAGCCTTGGGACTGGAGGCTACACCTTC TRBJ1-2 TRBV7-9 . .
CASSNTRDSSNQPQHF TGTGCCAGCAGTAATACTCGGGACAGCAGCAATCAGCCCCAGCATTTT TRBJ1-5 TRBV6-6 TRBD1 .
CASRQGAREKLFF TGTGCCAGCAGACAGGGGGCACGTGAAAAACTGTTTTTT TRBJ1-4 TRBV2 TRBD1 .
CASSETGGIGYTF TGTGCCAGCAGTGAAACAGGGGGTATTGGCTACACCTTC TRBJ1-2 TRBV2 TRBD1 .